Each of the 5 T cell receptor beta chains below was sequenced from the same sample in a study of T cell changes during pregnancy in multiple sclerosis. Some clones are missing from TCRdb's copy, which holds only in-frame ones; the method was immunoSEQ multiplex PCR. This table holds around 80,000 clones, nearly 95% found once. The material sequenced was peripheral blood, taken in the second trimester of pregnancy. The receptors here all came from a female donor with multiple sclerosis, enrolled in a pregnancy study.

The rearrangement joins TRBV15 to TRBJ2-3, with 12 positions matching TRBD2. The CDR3 has 16 residues. Germline lookup yields CDR1 LNHNV and CDR2 YYDKDF (reference sequence). Unmatched junction bases numbered 3, after V lost 4 bases and J lost 1 base. In DNA form, the CDR3 reads TGTGCCACCAGCACGAGACTAGCGGGAGGCACAGATACGCAGTATTTT. Encoded protein: CATSTRLAGGTDTQYF.

The rearrangement joins TRBV6-6 to TRBJ2-7; 7 bases line up with TRBD1. Germline-derived CDR1 and CDR2 are MNHNY and SVGAGI (reference sequence). CDR3 length: 14 amino acids. V shed 2 bases, J shed 3 bases, and the junction held 4 bases outside the gene matches. The CDR3 is CASSYPDRLYEQYF. The CDR3 coding sequence is TGTGCCAGCAGTTACCCGGACAGGCTCTACGAGCAGTACTTC.

The chain recombines TRBV19 with TRBJ2-1; D is possibly TRBD2 (5 bases). V was clipped by 3 bases and J by 2 bases, with 11 bases between them. Looked up from germline, CDR1 is LNHDA and CDR2 is SQIVND (reference sequence). The CDR3 loop spans 15 amino acids. The CDR3 sequence is CASSIGGSTYNEQFF. The CDR3 DNA reads TGTGCCAGTAGTATCGGCGGGTCCACCTACAATGAGCAGTTCTTC.

The V gene is TRBV7-8, the J gene TRBJ1-4; the match to TRBD1 covers 9 bases. CDR3 length equals 15 residues. Germline CDR1 and CDR2: SGHVS and FQNEAQ. The J segment lost 8 bases and the V segment lost 8 bases, leaving 12 bases of the junction unmatched. The CDR3 region is CASLPDRGGREKLFF. CDR3 coding DNA: TGTGCCAGCCTACCGGACAGGGGTGGTCGCGAAAAACTGTTTTTT.

The CDR3 DNA is TGTGCCAGCAGCGTAGGGGGGACTAGCGGGGAGGAGCAGTTCTTC. As protein: CASSVGGTSGEEQFF. The rearrangement uses TRBV9 and TRBJ2-1, with TRBD2 identical over 13 bases. Germline V gene data show CDR1 as SGDLS and CDR2 as YYNGEE. The J segment lost 10 bases and the V segment lost 0 bases, leaving 4 bases of the junction unmatched. This CDR3 is 15 amino acids long.